The following is a T cell receptor beta chain sequence with its context. Single viable CD3+CD4+CD8-CD45RO+ cells were sorted as the memory CD4+ T cells. The sample is drawn from a study of memory CD4+ T cells and cytomegalovirus serostatus. Assay used: immunoSEQ multiplex PCR; TCRdb lists only in-frame clones, some missing. The table has 50,000 to 70,000 clones, roughly four fifths seen once; the top ten hold around 0.83%. Sequenced input: memory CD4+ T cells from blood. The source of this sequence is an adult in good health and CMV-seronegative.

DNA for the CDR3: TGTGCCAGTAGTTCCCTCGGACTAACTGCCACAGATACGCAGTATTTT. Amino acids: CASSSLGLTATDTQYF. The rearrangement uses TRBV19 and TRBJ2-3, with a tentative D call TRBD2 (6 bases). Germline V lookup: CDR1 LNHDA, CDR2 SQIVND (reference sequence). The CDR3 runs to 16 residues. Trimming shortened V by 5 bases and J by 2 bases, and 17 bases separated the two germline ends. Using reference TRBV19 and TRBJ2-3 for the parts outside the CDR3, the full variable domain is DGGITQSPKYLFRKEGQNVTLSCEQNLNHDAMYWYRQDPGQGLRLIYYSQIVNDFQKGDIAEGYSVSREKKESFPLTVTSAQKNPTAFYLCASSSLGLTATDTQYFGPGTRLTVL.